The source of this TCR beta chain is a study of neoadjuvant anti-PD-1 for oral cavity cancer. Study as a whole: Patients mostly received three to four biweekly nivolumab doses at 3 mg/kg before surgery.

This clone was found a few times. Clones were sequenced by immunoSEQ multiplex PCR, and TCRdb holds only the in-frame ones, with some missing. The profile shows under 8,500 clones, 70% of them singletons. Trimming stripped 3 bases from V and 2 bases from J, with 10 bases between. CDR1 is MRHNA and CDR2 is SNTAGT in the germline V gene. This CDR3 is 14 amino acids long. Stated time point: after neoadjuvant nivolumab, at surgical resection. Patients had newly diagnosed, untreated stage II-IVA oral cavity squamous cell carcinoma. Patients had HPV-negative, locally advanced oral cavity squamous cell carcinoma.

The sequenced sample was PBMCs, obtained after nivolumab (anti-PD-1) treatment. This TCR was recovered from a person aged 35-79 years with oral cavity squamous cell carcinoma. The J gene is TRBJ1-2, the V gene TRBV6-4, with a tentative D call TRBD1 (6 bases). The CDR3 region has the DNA TGTGCCAGCAGTGAAGGGGGGCCGAACTATGGCTACACCTTC. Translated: CASSEGGPNYGYTF.